A single sample is the source of the 17 T cell receptor beta chains below, sequenced in a study of T-cell memory formation after mild COVID-19 (dated by TCRdb to the early 2020s). Library preparation was by 5' RACE. The instrument was an Illumina NovaSeq 6000. TCRdb reran the public reads through fastp at Q25 and MiXCR, keeping productive beta chains. Each entry is one CDR3 protein sequence, shown with its most common DNA and genes. The table for this sample lists 300,000 to 400,000 distinct CDR3 sequences; around 30% of them were counted only once. Approximately 15% of the sample comes from the top ten. Sequencing was carried out using PBMCs or a T cell subset sorted from them (not recorded which). Receptors originate from an adult woman who had mild COVID-19 (a few samples of this study predate the infection). The sample titles of this study are shuffled in the database, so cell type and time point are left out; the donor was told from shared clones.

This clonotype was counted between two and nine times. This chain connects TRBV15 to TRBJ1-1; the match to TRBD1 covers 7 bases. Germline assignment: CDR1 LNHNV and CDR2 YYDKDF (reference sequence). This CDR3 is built from 21 residues. Trimming at V came to 0 bases and at J to 0 bases, leaving 19 bases not matched to a gene. The CDR3 reads CATSRDLQGGHRGPMNTEAFF. CDR3 coding DNA: TGTGCCACCAGCAGAGATCTCCAGGGGGGCCACAGGGGCCCCATGAACACTGAAGCTTTCTTT.

The gene calls are TRBV10-3 and TRBJ2-1, with D possibly being TRBD2 (5 bases). Germline V gives CDR1 ENHRY, CDR2 SYGVKD. V lost 0 bases and J lost 9, with 18 bases in between. The length of the CDR3 is 16 residues. The CDR3 DNA follows: TGTGCCATCAGTGAGTCTCTGAGGGAGAGGTTGTTTGAGCAGTTCTTC. It codes for CAISESLRERLFEQFF.

The genes are TRBV5-1 and TRBJ2-3; 12 positions agree with TRBD2. Germline V gene data show CDR1 as SGHRS and CDR2 as YFSETQ. The CDR3 is made up of 16 amino acids. V shed 3 bases and J 2 bases; nucleotides not matched to a gene: 4. CDR3 sequence reads: CASSSGLAGTTDTQYF. The CDR3 DNA is TGCGCCAGCAGCTCCGGACTAGCGGGGACCACAGATACGCAGTATTTT.

This clonotype came up a few times. V and J are TRBV7-6 and TRBJ2-1; 8 nucleotides agree with TRBD2. The germline CDR1 and CDR2 sequences are SGHVS and FNYEAQ. Germline trimming cut 3 bases from V and 6 bases from J; bases unmatched to any gene: 7. The CDR3 runs 15 residues. CDR3 in DNA: TGTGCCAGCAGCTTCGAGACTAGCGCGGTCAATGAGCAGTTCTTC. Its translation is CASSFETSAVNEQFF.

This clonotype was observed a handful of times. The chain links TRBV2 to TRBJ2-3; D might be TRBD1 or TRBD2, each matching 6 bases. Germline assignment: CDR1 SNHLY and CDR2 FYNNEI. CDR3 length: 15 residues. V gave up 4 bases and J gave up 0 bases, with 11 bases separating them. In DNA, the CDR3 is TGTGCCAGCAGTGCCCTGGGGGGCAGCACAGATACGCAGTATTTT. Encoded protein: CASSALGGSTDTQYF. Based on the CDR3 plus reference TRBV2 and TRBJ2-3, the full variable domain is EPEVTQTPSHQVTQMGQEVILRCVPISNHLYFYWYRQILGQKVEFLVSFYNNEISEKSEIFDDQFSVERPDGSNFTLKIRSTKLEDSAMYFCASSALGGSTDTQYFGPGTRLTVL.

This clonotype was seen once. The chain couples TRBV19 to TRBJ2-3, with D perhaps TRBD2 (6 bases). The germline CDR1 and CDR2 sequences are LNHDA and SQIVND (reference sequence). With 5 bases removed from V and 0 bases from J, the gap between germline ends came to 12 bases. The CDR3 is made up of 15 amino acids. For the CDR3, the DNA is TGTGCCAGTAGTTCCGCCGGGACTAGCACAGATACGCAGTATTTT. Protein: CASSSAGTSTDTQYF.

V usage is TRBV4-3 and J usage is TRBJ2-1; no firm D call. The CDR3 contains 12 residues. V was pared by 0 bases and J by 8 bases, with 5 bases between. In germline, CDR1 is LGHNA, CDR2 YSLEER. The CDR3 DNA sequence: TGCGCCAGCAGCCAAGAAGGATATGAGCAGTTCTTC. This sequence encodes CASSQEGYEQFF.

The chain recombines TRBV7-3 with TRBJ2-2; TRBD2 might be the D (5 bases). V lost 5 bases to trimming and J lost 2 bases, with 12 bases between them. CDR1 and CDR2 from the germline V gene are SGHTA and FQGTGA. This CDR3 comprises 15 residues. The CDR3 sequence: CASSPYGINTGELFF. The CDR3 nucleotides are TGTGCCAGCAGCCCCTACGGGATAAACACCGGGGAGCTGTTTTTT.

The chain has TRBV11-3 and TRBJ1-1; D is undetermined. CDR3 length: 14 residues. Trimming left V 1 base short and J 10 bases short, with 16 bases between. CDR1 SGHNT and CDR2 YENEEA come from the germline V gene. CDR3 amino acids: CASSLVGSGGRAFF. CDR3 DNA: TGTGCCAGCAGCTTAGTAGGGTCTGGTGGCCGAGCTTTCTTT.

This chain uses TRBV2 with TRBJ2-7; unclear D gene. Germline V CDR1 and CDR2: SNHLY, FYNNEI. Deletions cut 0 bases from V and 6 bases from J, with 18 bases between. The CDR3 length is 16 residues. CDR3 region: CASSEAFLMSGVEQYF. The CDR3 DNA follows: TGTGCCAGCAGTGAAGCCTTTCTGATGTCTGGAGTCGAGCAGTACTTC.

V usage is TRBV11-2 and J usage is TRBJ2-5; the match to TRBD1 covers 9 bases. Trimming at V came to 5 bases and at J to 6 bases, leaving 4 bases not matched to a gene. The CDR3 is 13 amino acids. The germline gives CDR1 SGHAT, CDR2 FQNNGV. The CDR3 DNA reads as TGTGCCAGCAGCCCCGACAGGGGGAAGACCCAGTACTTC. It specifies CASSPDRGKTQYF.

The chain employs TRBV9 and TRBJ2-5; tentatively, D is TRBD1 (6 bases). V was shortened by 3 bases and J by 5 bases, with 17 bases between the two germline ends. Germline V CDR1 and CDR2: SGDLS, YYNGEE. CDR3 length: 15 residues. CDR3 sequence (DNA): TGTGCCAGCAGCGCACTTCAGGGGATCCGTGAGACCCAGTACTTC. It codes for CASSALQGIRETQYF.

The DNA for the CDR3 is TGTGCCAGCAGTTTTTGGATAGCGGGTGGAACCGGGGAGCAGTTCTTC. This codes for CASSFWIAGGTGEQFF. This chain uses TRBV6-5 with TRBJ2-1; 7 nucleotides align to TRBD2. The CDR3 runs to 16 residues. Germline lookup yields CDR1 MNHEY and CDR2 SVGAGI. V lost 4 bases to trimming and J lost 10 bases; unmatched junction nucleotides: 16.

The CDR3 loop is CASSQEFRNQPQHF. The CDR3, as DNA: TGTGCCAGCAGCCAAGAGTTTCGCAATCAGCCCCAGCATTTT. The gene calls are TRBV3-1 and TRBJ1-5; D is uncertain. The CDR3 extends over 14 amino acids. CDR1 and CDR2 (germline): LGHDT, YNNKEL (reference sequence). Between the trimmed V and J ends, which lost 0 bases and 2 bases, there was a span of 5 bases.

The table lists this clonotype with a few counts. This rearrangement joins TRBV11-3 to TRBJ2-3, with D possibly TRBD2 on 6 matching bases. Germline lookup yields CDR1 SGHNT and CDR2 YENEEA. This CDR3 is built from 16 residues. V lost 5 bases, J lost 1 base, and 16 bases lay in between. CDR3 protein: CASSTWEDGGTDTQYF. The CDR3 DNA reads as TGTGCCAGCAGCACGTGGGAGGACGGAGGCACAGATACGCAGTATTTT.

The J gene is TRBJ2-6, the V gene TRBV5-1; a possible D gene is TRBD2 (6 bases). Germline V gives CDR1 SGHRS, CDR2 YFSETQ. This CDR3 spans 15 amino acids. The ends were cut back, 3 bases at V and 4 bases at J, with 11 bases in the middle. The CDR3 DNA is TGCGCCAGCAGCTGGGAGGCCATAGGGGCCAACGTCCTGACTTTC. As protein: CASSWEAIGANVLTF.

This clonotype was picked up a small number of times. The J gene is TRBJ2-7, the V gene TRBV20-1; 11 nucleotides line up with TRBD2. The V segment lost 4 bases and the J segment 6 bases; nucleotides outside the gene matches: 5. The germline V gene has CDR1 DFQATT and CDR2 SNEGSKA (reference sequence). The CDR3 length is 13 residues. The CDR3 sequence: CSAKLAGAPEQYF. The CDR3 DNA sequence: TGCAGTGCTAAACTAGCGGGGGCCCCCGAGCAGTACTTC.